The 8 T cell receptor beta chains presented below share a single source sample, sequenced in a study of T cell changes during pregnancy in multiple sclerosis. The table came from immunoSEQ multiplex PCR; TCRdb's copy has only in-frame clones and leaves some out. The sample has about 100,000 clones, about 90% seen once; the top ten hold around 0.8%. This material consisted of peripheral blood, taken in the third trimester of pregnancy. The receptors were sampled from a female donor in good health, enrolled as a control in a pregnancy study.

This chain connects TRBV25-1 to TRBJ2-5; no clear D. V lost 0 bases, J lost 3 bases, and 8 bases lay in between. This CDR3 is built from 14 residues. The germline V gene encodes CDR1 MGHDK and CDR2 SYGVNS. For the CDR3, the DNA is TGTGCCAGCAGTGAATATGGTGCAGAAGAGACCCAGTACTTC. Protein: CASSEYGAEETQYF.

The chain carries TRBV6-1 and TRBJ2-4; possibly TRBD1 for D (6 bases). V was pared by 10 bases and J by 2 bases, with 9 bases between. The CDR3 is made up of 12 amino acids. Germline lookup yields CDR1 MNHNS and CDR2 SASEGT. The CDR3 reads CATRGSKNIQYF. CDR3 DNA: TGTGCCACGAGGGGGTCCAAAAACATTCAGTACTTC.

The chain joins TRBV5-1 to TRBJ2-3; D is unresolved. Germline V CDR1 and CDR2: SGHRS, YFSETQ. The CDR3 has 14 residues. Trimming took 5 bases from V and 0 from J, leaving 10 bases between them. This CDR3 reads CASSPGTSTDTQYF. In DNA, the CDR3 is TGCGCCAGCAGTCCTGGTACTAGCACAGATACGCAGTATTTT. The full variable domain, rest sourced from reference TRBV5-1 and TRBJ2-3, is KAGVTQTPRYLIKTRGQQVTLSCSPISGHRSVSWYQQTPGQGLQFLFEYFSETQRNKGNFPGRFSGRQFSNSRSEMNVSTLELGDSALYLCASSPGTSTDTQYFGPGTRLTVL.

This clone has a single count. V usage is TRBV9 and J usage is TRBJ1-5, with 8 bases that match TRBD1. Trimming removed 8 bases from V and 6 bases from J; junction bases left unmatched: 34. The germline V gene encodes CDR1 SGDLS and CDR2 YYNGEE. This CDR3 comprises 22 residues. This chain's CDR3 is CARRITRRTVTLWGQDLQPQHF. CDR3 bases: TGTGCCAGACGGATCACCCGGCGAACTGTAACATTGTGGGGACAGGATCTTCAGCCCCAGCATTTT. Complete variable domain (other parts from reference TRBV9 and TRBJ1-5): DSGVTQTPKHLITATGQRVTLRCSPRSGDLSVYWYQQSLDQGLQFLIQYYNGEERAKGNILERFSAQQFPDLHSELNLSSLELGDSALYFCARRITRRTVTLWGQDLQPQHFGDGTRLSIL.

The CDR3 is CASSKAGRTEGNRSGNTIYF. Written as DNA, the CDR3 is TGTGCCAGCAGCAAAGCCGGAAGGACGGAGGGGAACCGCTCTGGAAACACCATATATTTT. The chain couples TRBV21-1 to TRBJ1-3. TRBV21-1 is a pseudogene segment. This CDR3 has 20 amino acids.

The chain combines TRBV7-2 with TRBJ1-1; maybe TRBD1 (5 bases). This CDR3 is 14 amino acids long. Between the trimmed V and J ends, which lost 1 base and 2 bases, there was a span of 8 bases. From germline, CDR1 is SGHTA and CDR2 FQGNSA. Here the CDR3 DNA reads TGTGCCAGCAGCTTAGGACAGTTAAACACTGAAGCTTTCTTT. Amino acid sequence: CASSLGQLNTEAFF. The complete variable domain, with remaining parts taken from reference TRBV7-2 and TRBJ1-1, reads GAGVSQSPSNKVTEKGKDVELRCDPISGHTALYWYRQSLGQGLEFLIYFQGNSAPDKSGLPSDRFSAERTGGSVSTLTIQRTQQEDSAVYLCASSLGQLNTEAFFGQGTRLTVV.

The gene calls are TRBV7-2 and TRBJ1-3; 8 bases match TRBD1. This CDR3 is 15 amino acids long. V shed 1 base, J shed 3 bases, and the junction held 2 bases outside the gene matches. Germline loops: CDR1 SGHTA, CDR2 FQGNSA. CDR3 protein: CASSLDRGGGNTIYF. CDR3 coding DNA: TGTGCCAGCAGCTTAGACAGGGGGGGTGGAAACACCATATATTTT. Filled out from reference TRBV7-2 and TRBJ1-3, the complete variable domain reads GAGVSQSPSNKVTEKGKDVELRCDPISGHTALYWYRQSLGQGLEFLIYFQGNSAPDKSGLPSDRFSAERTGGSVSTLTIQRTQQEDSAVYLCASSLDRGGGNTIYFGEGSWLTVV.

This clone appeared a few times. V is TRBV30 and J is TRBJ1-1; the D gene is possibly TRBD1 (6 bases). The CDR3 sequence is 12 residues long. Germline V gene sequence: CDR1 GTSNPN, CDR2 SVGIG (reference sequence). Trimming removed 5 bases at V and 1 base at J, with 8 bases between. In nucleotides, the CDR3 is TGTGCCTGGGGACAGTCGAACACTGAAGCTTTCTTT. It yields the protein CAWGQSNTEAFF.